Shown below are 14 T cell receptor beta chains from a single sample sequenced in a study of cytomegalovirus exposure and HLA in healthy donors (dated by TCRdb to 2016 to 2017). The library was obtained by the immunoSEQ multiplex PCR assay. The multiplex PCR relied on a mix of 60 forward primers for TCR Vbeta segments and 13 reverse primers for TCR Jbeta segments. Held by TCRdb, this immuneACCESS table contains in-frame sequences only and omits some clones. Under half of the omission traces to an unresolved V gene where checked; the cause of the rest is unknown. For this sample there are 150,000 to 200,000 clones; 80% to 85% appear just once. Approximately 0.87% of the sample comes from the top ten. The sequencing sample was made of PBMCs. Every receptor here comes from a girl aged 2 to 9 in good health and CMV-seropositive.

V and J are TRBV27 and TRBJ2-1; D possibly corresponds to TRBD2 (6 bases). Germline assignment: CDR1 MNHEY and CDR2 SMNVEV (reference sequence). Trimming left V 5 bases short and J 0 bases short, with 14 bases between. The length of the CDR3 is 16 residues. CDR3 nucleotides: TGTGCCAGCAGTCTTTCCCTAGCGCTCTCCTACAATGAGCAGTTCTTC. Translated, it gives CASSLSLALSYNEQFF.

The rearrangement joins TRBV19 to TRBJ2-3; 12 bases align to TRBD2. V lost 8 bases to trimming and J lost 5 bases; unmatched junction nucleotides: 5. The CDR3 consists of 14 residues. Germline values: CDR1 LNHDA, CDR2 SQIVND (reference sequence). CDR3 loop: CASSTSGRGDTQYF. Written as DNA, the CDR3 is TGTGCCAGTTCGACTAGCGGGAGAGGAGATACGCAGTATTTT. The variable domain in full, with the rest retrieved from reference TRBV19 and TRBJ2-3, is DGGITQSPKYLFRKEGQNVTLSCEQNLNHDAMYWYRQDPGQGLRLIYYSQIVNDFQKGDIAEGYSVSREKKESFPLTVTSAQKNPTAFYLCASSTSGRGDTQYFGPGTRLTVL.

The J gene is TRBJ1-5, the V gene TRBV6-6; no reliable D call. There are 11 residues in the CDR3. Germline-derived CDR1 and CDR2 are MNHNY and SVGAGI (reference sequence). V lost 6 bases and J 4 bases, leaving 4 bases between the germline ends. The CDR3 DNA reads TGTGCCAGCAGGTCTAATCAGCCCCAGCATTTT. Its protein product is CASRSNQPQHF.

The chain uses TRBV27 and TRBJ2-7, with D possibly being TRBD2 (6 bases). The CDR3 sequence is 12 residues long. Germline CDR1 is MNHEY and CDR2 is SMNVEV (reference sequence). Trimming removed 10 bases at V and 5 bases at J, with 15 bases between. The CDR3 bases are TGTGCCACCCGGAGGGCGGAGGACGAGCAGTACTTC. This gives the protein CATRRAEDEQYF.

This clone appeared a few times. CDR3 DNA: TGTGCCAGCAGTGCGTCGGGGTTAGGCAATCAGCCCCAGCATTTT. Its translation: CASSASGLGNQPQHF. The rearrangement uses TRBV6-5 and TRBJ1-5; no firm D call. Germline lookup yields CDR1 MNHEY and CDR2 SVGAGI. CDR3 length: 15 amino acids. V dropped 5 bases and J dropped 2 bases, with 13 bases sitting between them.

This clone occurred once. V and J are TRBV2 and TRBJ2-7, with 9 nucleotides matching TRBD1. Germline CDR1 reads SNHLY; CDR2 reads FYNNEI. V lost 9 bases to trimming and J lost 3 bases; unmatched junction nucleotides: 9. The CDR3 is 14 residues long. CDR3 sequence reads: CARGTRTGDYEQYF. The CDR3 bases are TGTGCCAGGGGGACCAGGACAGGGGACTACGAGCAGTACTTC.

This rearrangement joins TRBV11-3 to TRBJ2-4; D might be TRBD1 (6 bases). Per the germline V gene, CDR1 is SGHNT and CDR2 is YENEEA. Trimming removed 5 bases at V and 4 bases at J, with 15 bases between. This CDR3 contains 15 residues. In nucleotides, the CDR3 is TGTGCCAGCAGCCCAGGGACAACCAAAAAAAACATTCAGTACTTC. It codes for CASSPGTTKKNIQYF.

This clone was seen more than once but under ten times. This chain uses TRBV11-2 with TRBJ1-1; unclear D gene. V was clipped by 1 base and J by 0 bases, with 15 bases between them. The length of the CDR3 is 17 residues. Germline V gives CDR1 SGHAT, CDR2 FQNNGV. DNA of the CDR3: TGTGCCAGCAGCTTAGTACACAGAATTACCCTGAACACTGAAGCTTTCTTT. Translating it yields CASSLVHRITLNTEAFF. Full variable domain (missing parts from reference TRBV11-2 and TRBJ1-1): EAGVAQSPRYKIIEKRQSVAFWCNPISGHATLYWYQQILGQGPKLLIQFQNNGVVDDSQLPKDRFSAERLKGVDSTLKIQPAKLEDSAVYLCASSLVHRITLNTEAFFGQGTRLTVV.

The DNA of the CDR3 is TGTGCCATCAGTGGCTCGACAGGGGTGAACACTGAAGCTTTCTTT. Translation gives CAISGSTGVNTEAFF. The chain has TRBV10-3 and TRBJ1-1; TRBD1 matches 8 bases. This CDR3 comprises 15 residues. The V and J ends lost 4 bases and 0 bases, in that order; junction bases with no gene match: 4. Germline lookup yields CDR1 ENHRY and CDR2 SYGVKD.

The V gene is TRBV5-1, the J gene TRBJ1-2; D is possibly TRBD1 (6 bases). The V gene lost 4 bases and the J gene lost 6 bases, with 16 bases spanning the gap. Per the germline V gene, CDR1 is SGHRS and CDR2 is YFSETQ. The CDR3 runs to 14 residues. This CDR3 is CASSLGAPGDGYTF. The CDR3 nucleotides read TGCGCCAGCAGCCTGGGGGCCCCAGGGGATGGCTACACCTTC.

This chain uses TRBV7-9 with TRBJ2-3; D not resolved. Trimming cost V 5 bases and J 2 bases, with 17 bases left between them. Looked up from germline, CDR1 is SEHNR and CDR2 is FQNEAQ (reference sequence). The CDR3 covers 16 residues. The chain's CDR3 is CASSLLKSAFTDTQYF. The CDR3 coding sequence is TGTGCCAGCAGCCTACTTAAAAGCGCGTTCACAGATACGCAGTATTTT.

The J gene is TRBJ1-5, the V gene TRBV28, with 8 bases matching TRBD1. Germline V gene data show CDR1 as MDHEN and CDR2 as SYDVKM. This CDR3 contains 14 residues. The ends lost 8 bases at V and 5 bases at J; junction bases unmatched: 8. CDR3 nucleotides: TGTGCCAGCGCTTGGACAGGGAAGGATCAGCCCCAGCATTTT. It translates to CASAWTGKDQPQHF.

Written as DNA, the CDR3 is TGTGCCAGCAGGACAGTGATCTCTGGAAACACCATATATTTT. It specifies CASRTVISGNTIYF. The rearrangement joins TRBV28 to TRBJ1-3; D is possibly TRBD1 (5 bases). The V gene's germline CDR1 is MDHEN and CDR2 SYDVKM. The V and J ends lost 6 bases and 0 bases respectively, with 9 bases between them. The CDR3 has 14 amino acids.

The chain recombines TRBV6-6 with TRBJ1-4, with a possible D match to TRBD1 (5 bases). The CDR3 consists of 15 residues. CDR1 and CDR2 (germline): MNHNY, SVGAGI (reference sequence). The V and J ends lost 8 bases and 7 bases respectively, with 20 bases between them. CDR3 protein: CASSPGRGGSEKLFF. CDR3 nucleotides: TGTGCCAGCTCCCCAGGAAGGGGAGGCTCTGAAAAACTGTTTTTT.